This T cell receptor (beta chain) is from a study of blood T cell repertoires in COVID-19. About the study: T cells, B-cell-depleted T cells, or PBMCs provided the cDNA or gDNA that served as material.

Concerning this clone: Other DNA variants within this sample encode the same CDR3.

The length of the CDR3 is 13 residues. V shed 1 base and J shed 6 bases, with 9 bases lying between them. TCRdb's table, derived via immunoSEQ multiplex PCR, lists solely in-frame clones and lacks some. The table has roughly 220,000 clones, 65% to 90% seen once. This clonotype originated in a woman in her thirties or forties who had recovered from COVID-19. Sequencing input: peripheral blood. The gene calls are TRBV12-3 or TRBV12-4 and TRBJ1-2, with D tentatively TRBD1 (6 bases). The CDR3 sequence is CASSLDRVDGYTF. The CDR3, as DNA: TGTGCCAGCAGTTTAGACAGGGTAGATGGCTACACCTTC.